This TCR beta chain was sequenced during a study of PD-1 blockade in mismatch repair-deficient tumors. Study-level points and caveats: After pembrolizumab, tumor-resident clones rose rapidly, then generally contracted before radiologic responses.

PCR or immunohistochemistry showed mismatch repair deficiency in every enrolled patient. The TCR-sequenced patients were a few responders to pembrolizumab. Sequenced by immunoSEQ multiplex PCR; TCRdb stores in-frame clones only, minus some. The sample includes about 68,000 clones, around 80% seen only once; the top ten take roughly 6%. V lost 4 bases to trimming and J lost 4 bases; unmatched junction nucleotides: 5. CDR1 SGHTA and CDR2 FQGNSA come from the germline V gene. The CDR3 is made up of 15 amino acids. Regarding this clone: Its antigen is not known.

The material was peripheral blood, obtained 2 weeks after starting pembrolizumab. The rearrangement joins TRBV7-2 to TRBJ2-7; TRBD2 aligns across 12 bases. The sequence was obtained from an adult with mismatch repair-deficient cancer. CDR3 residues: CASSSTSGSLYEQYF. CDR3 coding DNA: TGTGCCAGCAGCTCGACTAGCGGGAGCTTATACGAGCAGTACTTC.